This section outlines one T cell receptor (beta chain) sequence together with its context. What it binds is unknown. This entry is derived from a study of cytomegalovirus exposure and HLA in healthy donors. Study observations and caveats: The investigators catalogued 164 TCR beta chains as cytomegalovirus-associated.

The CDR3 spans 13 residues. Germline CDR1 and CDR2: SGDLS and YYNGEE. Trimming removed 2 bases at V and 3 bases at J, with 7 bases between. In the PCR, 60 Vbeta and 13 Jbeta primers were used. Clones were read by immunoSEQ multiplex PCR, and TCRdb kept only the in-frame ones, dropping some. This listing includes tens of thousands of clones. The sample consisted of PBMCs. The V call is TRBV9, the J call TRBJ2-3; D unclear. This clonotype originated in a female donor in good health and CMV-seronegative. In nucleotides, the CDR3 is TGTGCCAGCAGCGTTGCGGATACAGATACGCAGTATTTT. Translating gives CASSVADTDTQYF.